The 28 T cell receptor beta chains below were found in one sample sequenced in a study of cytomegalovirus exposure and HLA in healthy donors. Sequenced by immunoSEQ multiplex PCR; TCRdb stores in-frame clones only, minus some. The table records about 250,000 clones, more than 85% of them present only once. The sequenced sample consisted of PBMCs. Receptors originate from a young man in good health and CMV-seropositive.

There are a few counts of this clone. The chain carries TRBV2 and TRBJ2-1, with 14 bases lining up with TRBD2. With V trimmed by 7 bases and J by 9 bases, 14 bases remained unmatched. The germline CDR1 and CDR2 sequences are SNHLY and FYNNEI. The CDR3 runs 17 residues. DNA of the CDR3: TGTGCCAGCATCGGACGCCCGGGACTAGCGGGAGATGGTGAGCAGTTCTTC. Translating gives CASIGRPGLAGDGEQFF. The variable domain in full, completed from reference TRBV2 and TRBJ2-1, reads EPEVTQTPSHQVTQMGQEVILRCVPISNHLYFYWYRQILGQKVEFLVSFYNNEISEKSEIFDDQFSVERPDGSNFTLKIRSTKLEDSAMYFCASIGRPGLAGDGEQFFGPGTRLTVL.

The chain employs TRBV6-1 and TRBJ2-3; 7 bases are a match to TRBD2. The J segment lost 6 bases and the V segment lost 7 bases, leaving 10 bases of the junction unmatched. The CDR3 consists of 14 residues. Per the germline V gene, CDR1 is MNHNS and CDR2 is SASEGT. CDR3 residues: CASKALAARDTQYF. As DNA, the CDR3 is TGTGCCAGCAAAGCCCTAGCGGCGCGGGATACGCAGTATTTT.

In nucleotides, the CDR3 is TGCGCCAGCAGCCAAAATACCCGGGACAGGGGGGGCGGAGAGCAGTACTTC. Translation: CASSQNTRDRGGGEQYF. The chain has TRBV4-1 and TRBJ2-7; 11 nucleotides agree with TRBD1. Germline lookup yields CDR1 MGHRA and CDR2 YSYEKL. The CDR3 totals 17 residues. The J segment lost 7 bases and the V segment lost 2 bases, leaving 13 bases of the junction unmatched.

About this clone: A read error may explain this, as a much larger clone is one base away. This chain links TRBV30 with TRBJ1-5, with TRBD1 as a possible D gene (5 bases). The CDR3 spans 13 residues. Trimming pared 2 bases from V and 2 bases from J, leaving 7 bases between. Germline V CDR1 and CDR2: GTSNPN, SVGIG (reference sequence). The CDR3 DNA reads as TGTGCCTGGAGTTTACAGGGCAATCAGCCCCAGCATTTT. Translating it yields CAWSLQGNQPQHF.

V and J are TRBV5-1 and TRBJ1-1; perhaps TRBD1 as D (5 bases). V was clipped by 3 bases and J by 6 bases, with 12 bases between them. CDR1 is SGHRS, CDR2 YFSETQ, per germline. The CDR3 length is 13 residues. This chain's CDR3 is CASSYGAGAEAFF. CDR3 bases: TGCGCCAGCAGCTATGGAGCGGGGGCTGAAGCTTTCTTT. Drawing the rest from reference TRBV5-1 and TRBJ1-1, the complete variable domain is KAGVTQTPRYLIKTRGQQVTLSCSPISGHRSVSWYQQTPGQGLQFLFEYFSETQRNKGNFPGRFSGRQFSNSRSEMNVSTLELGDSALYLCASSYGAGAEAFFGQGTRLTVV.

This clone was picked up a small number of times. The genes are TRBV10-1 and TRBJ2-1; tentatively, D is TRBD2 (5 bases). The V gene lost 2 bases and the J gene lost 4 bases, with 9 bases spanning the gap. Per germline, CDR1 WNHNN and CDR2 SYGVQD (reference sequence). The CDR3 runs 14 residues. CDR3 nucleotides: TGCGCCAGCAGTGAGAGGACGGGATACAATGAGCAGTTCTTC. The encoded protein is CASSERTGYNEQFF.

The J gene is TRBJ1-2, the V gene TRBV5-4, with D perhaps TRBD1 (5 bases). The germline CDR1 and CDR2 sequences are SGHNT and YYREEE (reference sequence). V was trimmed by 0 bases and J by 4 bases, leaving 13 bases between them. The CDR3 covers 15 residues. The DNA of the CDR3 is TGTGCCAGCAGCTTGGGCACAGGAGTCTCCTATGGCTACACCTTC. Protein: CASSLGTGVSYGYTF.

This chain uses TRBV5-1 with TRBJ1-2, with TRBD1 matching 7 bases. Unmatched junction bases numbered 5, after V lost 2 bases and J lost 4 bases. The germline V gene encodes CDR1 SGHRS and CDR2 YFSETQ. The CDR3 has 14 residues. CDR3 DNA sequence: TGCGCCAGCAGCTTCTCCGGGACAGTCTATGGCTACACCTTC. Translation gives CASSFSGTVYGYTF.

This clone was observed a single time. Other DNA variants within this sample encode the same CDR3. The V call is TRBV28, the J call TRBJ2-1; 14 bases agree with TRBD2. From germline, CDR1 is MDHEN and CDR2 SYDVKM. This CDR3 region has 15 residues. Trimming cost V 6 bases and J 4 bases; bases outside gene matches: 2. In DNA form, the CDR3 reads TGTGCCAGCAGCCGACTAGCGGGAGGGTACAATGAGCAGTTCTTC. The encoded protein is CASSRLAGGYNEQFF. The full variable domain, its missing parts supplied by reference TRBV28 and TRBJ2-1, is DVKVTQSSRYLVKRTGEKVFLECVQDMDHENMFWYRQDPGLGLRLIYFSYDVKMKEKGDIPEGYSVSREKKERFSLILESASTNQTSMYLCASSRLAGGYNEQFFGPGTRLTVL.

The chain is built from TRBV19 and TRBJ1-4; 7 bases agree with TRBD1. The V gene's germline CDR1 is LNHDA and CDR2 SQIVND (reference sequence). The CDR3 sequence is 14 residues long. The V gene end was trimmed by 6 bases and the J gene end by 4 bases; junction bases not matched to a gene: 5. Here the CDR3 DNA reads TGTGCCAGTAGCCCGGGACAGCATAATGAAAAACTGTTTTTT. It codes for CASSPGQHNEKLFF.

This chain uses TRBV7-9 with TRBJ2-7, with D perhaps TRBD2 (7 bases). Trimming removed 5 bases from V and 2 bases from J, with 13 bases in between. The CDR3 extends over 14 amino acids. Germline V CDR1 and CDR2: SEHNR, FQNEAQ (reference sequence). CDR3 DNA: TGTGCCAGCAGCCCTACCGGGGGGCCCTACGAGCAGTACTTC. It is translated as CASSPTGGPYEQYF.

The chain recombines TRBV5-6 with TRBJ2-3, with D perhaps assigned TRBD1 or TRBD2 (5 bases each). Germline CDR1 SGHDT, CDR2 YYEEEE. The CDR3 is 13 amino acids. Trimming took off 7 bases at V and 5 bases at J, with 14 bases between the two ends. CDR3 coding DNA: TGTGCCAGCTCCCCGGGACGTGGAGATACGCAGTATTTT. This encodes CASSPGRGDTQYF.

This chain links TRBV2 with TRBJ2-5, with D uncertain. The CDR3 extends over 12 amino acids. The germline V gene has CDR1 SNHLY and CDR2 FYNNEI. With 5 bases removed from V and 2 bases from J, the gap between germline ends came to 6 bases. The CDR3 region is CASSRSQETQYF. CDR3 bases: TGTGCCAGCAGTCGGAGTCAAGAGACCCAGTACTTC.

The chain combines TRBV29-1 with TRBJ1-2; TRBD1 matches at 9 bases. The length of the CDR3 is 12 residues. Germline CDR1 SQVTM, CDR2 ANQGSEA. The junction had 7 bases not matched to a gene; V was cut back by 1 base and J by 13 bases. The CDR3 sequence: CSVEGDRDFATF. CDR3 bases: TGCAGCGTTGAAGGGGACAGGGATTTCGCCACCTTC.

This sequence joins TRBV15 and TRBJ2-2, with TRBD1 matching 9 bases. V gave up 5 bases and J gave up 3 bases; unmatched junction bases: 4. Germline loops: CDR1 LNHNV, CDR2 YYDKDF (reference sequence). There are 15 residues in the CDR3. This CDR3 is CATSARQGDTGELFF. CDR3 nucleotide sequence: TGTGCCACCAGCGCGCGACAGGGGGACACCGGGGAGCTGTTTTTT.

The chain employs TRBV18 and TRBJ2-7, with 9 positions matching TRBD1. From germline, CDR1 is KGHSH and CDR2 LQKENI. J was trimmed by 1 base and V by 3 bases; bases with no gene match: 1. The length of the CDR3 is 14 residues. Here the CDR3 DNA reads TGTGCCAGCTCACCGGACAGGGGATCCTACGAGCAGTACTTC. Translated, it gives CASSPDRGSYEQYF.

This chain uses TRBV2 with TRBJ2-1; 9 bases map to TRBD2. The CDR3 sequence is 14 residues long. Losses at the gene ends were 5 bases for V and 7 bases for J; bases not matched to a gene: 6. The V gene's germline CDR1 is SNHLY and CDR2 FYNNEI. The CDR3 loop is CASSLAGPSNEQFF. The CDR3 DNA reads TGTGCCAGCAGTCTAGCGGGACCATCGAATGAGCAGTTCTTC.

This clone was recorded many times. The rearrangement joins TRBV4-1 to TRBJ2-2; D is tentatively TRBD1 or TRBD2 (6 bases each). This CDR3 is built from 16 residues. Germline V gene sequence: CDR1 MGHRA, CDR2 YSYEKL. Trimming cost V 6 bases and J 6 bases, with 20 bases left between them. CDR3: CASRGVRGEVAGELFF. The CDR3 bases are TGCGCCAGCAGAGGAGTAAGGGGGGAGGTAGCCGGGGAGCTGTTTTTT.

The V call is TRBV2, the J call TRBJ2-5; TRBD1 agrees at 9 bases. Germline CDR1 SNHLY, CDR2 FYNNEI. V shed 5 bases, J shed 2 bases, and the junction held 3 bases outside the gene matches. This CDR3 is built from 14 residues. The CDR3 loop is CASSSGTGQETQYF. In DNA, the CDR3 is TGTGCCAGCAGTTCCGGGACAGGGCAAGAGACCCAGTACTTC.

This rearrangement joins TRBV2 to TRBJ2-7, with TRBD1 identical over 8 bases. The V gene end was trimmed by 3 bases and the J gene end by 0 bases; junction bases not matched to a gene: 1. The CDR3 sequence is 14 residues long. Germline lookup yields CDR1 SNHLY and CDR2 FYNNEI. The CDR3 coding sequence is TGTGCCAGCAGTGAGCAGGGGGCCTCCTACGAGCAGTACTTC. As protein: CASSEQGASYEQYF.

V and J are TRBV29-1 and TRBJ2-7; perhaps TRBD2 as D (6 bases). The germline gives CDR1 SQVTM, CDR2 ANQGSEA. The CDR3 covers 16 residues. V was pared by 4 bases and J by 0 bases, with 19 bases between. The CDR3 DNA reads TGCAGCGTTGTCGGGGGTAACATTGGAAGCTCCTACGAGCAGTACTTC. Protein product: CSVVGGNIGSSYEQYF.

The CDR3 DNA sequence: TGTGCCAGCAGCTGGGGACAGAGCAATCAGCCCCAGCATTTT. Translation: CASSWGQSNQPQHF. This rearrangement joins TRBV11-2 to TRBJ1-5; 7 bases are shared with TRBD1. The CDR3 loop spans 14 amino acids. Germline CDR1 and CDR2: SGHAT and FQNNGV. J gave up 1 base and V 4 bases, and 1 base lay outside the gene matches.

This chain links TRBV5-6 with TRBJ1-2; 8 bases match TRBD1. This CDR3 is built from 16 residues. Trimming took 0 bases from V and 3 from J; bases not matched to a gene: 7. Germline CDR1 and CDR2: SGHDT and YYEEEE. CDR3 protein: CASSLGMSGGYYGYTF. DNA of the CDR3: TGTGCCAGCAGCTTGGGAATGTCAGGGGGCTACTATGGCTACACCTTC.

This rearrangement joins TRBV27 to TRBJ2-1; D tentatively fits TRBD1 or TRBD2 (6 bases each). CDR3 size: 13 residues. Germline V lookup: CDR1 MNHEY, CDR2 SMNVEV (reference sequence). V lost 10 bases, J lost 0 bases, and 10 bases lay in between. CDR3 loop: CATTGASYNEQFF. The CDR3 bases are TGTGCCACCACGGGGGCCTCCTACAATGAGCAGTTCTTC.

V and J are TRBV11-3 and TRBJ2-1, with D hard to call. The CDR3 runs to 14 residues. Deletions cut 1 base from V and 10 bases from J, with 14 bases between. Looked up from germline, CDR1 is SGHNT and CDR2 is YENEEA. The CDR3 reads CASSLGPANREQFF. In DNA form, the CDR3 reads TGTGCCAGCAGCTTAGGGCCGGCCAATCGGGAGCAGTTCTTC. The entire variable domain, with the rest obtained from reference TRBV11-3 and TRBJ2-1, is as follows: EAGVVQSPRYKIIEKKQPVAFWCNPISGHNTLYWYLQNLGQGPELLIRYENEEAVDDSQLPKDRFSAERLKGVDSTLKIQPAELGDSAVYLCASSLGPANREQFFGPGTRLTVL.

The genes are TRBV6-5 and TRBJ1-1; the D gene is possibly TRBD1 (5 bases). The V gene lost 0 bases and the J gene lost 1 base, with 9 bases spanning the gap. CDR1 and CDR2 (germline): MNHEY, SVGAGI. The CDR3 sequence is 15 residues long. DNA for the CDR3: TGTGCCAGCAGTTACTCCGGACACTGGAACACTGAAGCTTTCTTT. Translating it yields CASSYSGHWNTEAFF.

The chain is built from TRBV28 and TRBJ2-7; weak D call: TRBD2 (5 bases). Trimming removed 6 bases from V and 0 bases from J, with 12 bases in between. Germline V lookup: CDR1 MDHEN, CDR2 SYDVKM. The CDR3 loop spans 14 amino acids. The CDR3 coding sequence is TGTGCCAGCAGCAAAAGACTATCCTCCTACGAGCAGTACTTC. Protein product: CASSKRLSSYEQYF. Full variable domain (rest looked up from reference TRBV28 and TRBJ2-7): DVKVTQSSRYLVKRTGEKVFLECVQDMDHENMFWYRQDPGLGLRLIYFSYDVKMKEKGDIPEGYSVSREKKERFSLILESASTNQTSMYLCASSKRLSSYEQYFGPGTRLTVT.

In this sample, this clone turned up once. This chain connects TRBV18 to TRBJ1-1, with TRBD1 matching 8 bases. The CDR3 sequence is 15 residues long. Germline V gene data show CDR1 as KGHSH and CDR2 as LQKENI. V dropped 5 bases and J dropped 2; count of bases not matched to a gene: 7. The CDR3 loop reads CASSSRTGFNTEAFF. CDR3 sequence (DNA): TGTGCCAGCTCATCCAGGACAGGGTTTAACACTGAAGCTTTCTTT.